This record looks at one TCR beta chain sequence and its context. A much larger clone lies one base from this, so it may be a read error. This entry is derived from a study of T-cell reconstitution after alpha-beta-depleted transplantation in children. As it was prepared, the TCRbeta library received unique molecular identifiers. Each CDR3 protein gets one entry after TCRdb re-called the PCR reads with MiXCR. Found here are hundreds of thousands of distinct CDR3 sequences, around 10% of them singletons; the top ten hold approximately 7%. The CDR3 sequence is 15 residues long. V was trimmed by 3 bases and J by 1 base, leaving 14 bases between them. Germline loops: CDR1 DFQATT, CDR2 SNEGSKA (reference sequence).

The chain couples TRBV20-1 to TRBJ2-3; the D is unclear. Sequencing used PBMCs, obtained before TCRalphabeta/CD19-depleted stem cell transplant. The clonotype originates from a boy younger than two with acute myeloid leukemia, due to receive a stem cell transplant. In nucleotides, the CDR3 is TGCAGTGCTAGCGTTGCTCTAAGCGGCACAGATACGCAGTATTTT. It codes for CSASVALSGTDTQYF.